This T cell receptor (beta chain) was identified in a study of shared clonotypes between healthy human individuals. CD45RO-negative, CCR7-selected cells formed the naive CD8 fraction, which excluded terminally differentiated effector memory CD45RA+ cells. In the case of this clone: What it binds is not known.

Generated by immunoSEQ multiplex PCR, the TCRdb table keeps only in-frame clones and is missing some. Counted here are just over 2,000,000 clones, approximately 95% occurring once; the ten biggest clones make up 1% to 1.3%. Study-wide results and caveats: A handful of donors shared 5% to 5.5% of their naive CD4 clonotypes.

The sequenced material came from naive CD8+ T cells sorted from blood. The sequence derives from a man between 18 and 35 years old in good health.

CDR3 amino acids: CATSRARTGGHQPQHF. The DNA of the CDR3 is TGTGCCACCAGCAGAGCGAGGACAGGGGGGCATCAGCCCCAGCATTTT. The V and J genes are TRBV15 and TRBJ1-5; TRBD1 aligns across 10 bases. The length of the CDR3 is 16 residues. The germline V gene has CDR1 LNHNV and CDR2 YYDKDF (reference sequence). J was trimmed by 5 bases and V by 1 base; bases with no gene match: 5.